These T cell receptor beta chains were read from a single sample in a study of regulatory T cells in long-lasting Graves disease. TCRdb analysed the multiplex PCR reads with MiXCR anew, one entry per CDR3 protein. The data hold 350,000 to 500,000 distinct CDR3 sequences, with 21% observed a single time. The input for sequencing was peripheral blood mononuclear cells (PBMCs), taken when the disease was refractory, from a patient treated with antithyroid drugs. The receptors stem from a female donor with Graves disease. CDR3s leave out the opening cysteine and the closing phenylalanine or tryptophan. Each record gives: V gene, D gene, CDR3 protein. D genes are given only for firm matches.

TRBV30,NA,AWGIGELF
TRBV2,NA,ASSAVTEAF
TRBV7-9,NA,ASSLDLGINIQY
TRBV28,NA,ASSSGGHGTDTQY
TRBV27,TRBD1,ASLDSGQGLVDGYT
TRBV7-8,TRBD2,ASSLEYRRLASKINTGELF
TRBV27,TRBD1,ASSLPGQGRLF
TRBV7-9,TRBD1,ASSLGQGFYEQY
TRBV7-2,NA,ASSLGDYSGANVLT
TRBV27,NA,ASRGGGRQPQH
TRBV2,TRBD1,ASSDNRGGGYT
TRBV11-2,NA,ASSVRKQPTNEKLF
TRBV29-1,NA,SVGGGDTGELF
TRBV14,TRBD1,ASSRITGVITEAF
TRBV28,NA,ASSFRRGVGNQPQH
TRBV20-1,TRBD2,SARGAGDLNEQY
TRBV5-6,NA,ASSWLGGSGANVLT
TRBV5-1,TRBD2,ASSLGTSGSGETQY
TRBV3-1,NA,ASSQFPDSNQPQH
TRBV5-4,NA,ASSLGVKPGETQY
TRBV20-1,NA,SARPAGATGELF
TRBV27,NA,ASGPGLSYEQY
TRBV9,NA,ASSVDNYGYT
TRBV28,NA,ASQLLAQETQY
TRBV28,NA,ASSTSRGRAPYGYT
TRBV15,TRBD1,ATSRGQGANEQY
TRBV20-1,NA,SARDGGYEQY
TRBV12-3/TRBV12-4,TRBD1,ASSVGQGQETQY
TRBV6-1,TRBD1,ASSEGQGNLYEQY
TRBV29-1,NA,SVEGGENQPQH
TRBV20-1,NA,SARSASFYEQY
TRBV27,TRBD1,ASSLFPGQGGEQY
TRBV14,NA,ASSQDRDYQY
TRBV4-1,TRBD1,ASSQEQGAAQNIQY
TRBV11-2,TRBD2,ASSFRTSGRAVSTGELF
TRBV4-1,NA,ASSQDAGRNTGELF
TRBV19,NA,ASTPSGGNSPLH
TRBV18,TRBD1,ASSPEGAYNSPLH
TRBV11-2,NA,ASSPGQSSYEQY
TRBV11-2,TRBD1,ASSLVFQGAVTGELF
TRBV28,NA,ASSLMGSAYEQY